A single sample gave rise to the 18 T cell receptor beta chains below, sequenced in a study of blood T cells in healthy people across ages. The authors ran a second PCR of about 7 to 11 cycles using a sample-barcoded 5' primer and a J-beta primer mix. A single record per CDR3 protein comes from TCRdb applying MiXCR to the 5' RACE reads. The sample includes about 800,000 distinct CDR3 sequences, roughly 25% seen only once; the top ten take more than 3%. These same records also appear under a second study, on T cells of mothers and their children.

The specimen sequenced was blood. The source of these receptors is a boy aged 5 to 17 in good health.

In this sample, this clonotype turned up a few times. The rearrangement links TRBV6-6 to TRBJ1-5; D is unclear. The CDR3 contains 15 residues. V gave up 0 bases and J gave up 7 bases, with 13 bases separating them. The germline V gene encodes CDR1 MNHNY and CDR2 SVGAGI (reference sequence). Here the CDR3 reads CASSYSDRSGQPQHF. In nucleotides, the CDR3 is TGTGCCAGCAGTTACTCAGACCGGTCGGGGCAGCCCCAGCATTTT.

V usage is TRBV7-2 and J usage is TRBJ2-5, with D unresolved. The DNA end favors TRBJ2-1, so the J call may be wrong. The germline gives CDR1 SGHTA, CDR2 FQGNSA. The CDR3 is 16 amino acids. The CDR3 DNA sequence: TGTGCCAGCACCTATCTTCCGGGCTCCGGGTCGGATGAGCAGTTCTTC. It encodes CASTYLPGSGSDEQFF.

Here the CDR3 reads CASRGGQPQNIQYF. The CDR3 DNA reads TGTGCCAGCAGGGGAGGACAGCCACAAAACATTCAGTACTTC. The rearrangement links TRBV2 to TRBJ2-4; TRBD1 or TRBD2 may be the D gene (6 bases each). This CDR3 comprises 14 residues. V was clipped by 6 bases and J by 5 bases, with 14 bases between them. Germline values: CDR1 SNHLY, CDR2 FYNNEI.

This chain links TRBV28 with TRBJ1-2; D perhaps matches TRBD1 (5 bases). The germline CDR1 and CDR2 sequences are MDHEN and SYDVKM. The V gene lost 2 bases and the J gene lost 3 bases, with 7 bases spanning the gap. CDR3 size: 13 residues. CDR3 in DNA: TGTGCCAGCAGTTTAATGGGGGACTATGGCTACACCTTC. It codes for CASSLMGDYGYTF.

The chain employs TRBV29-1 and TRBJ2-5; 7 nucleotides match TRBD1. V shed 7 bases, J shed 2 bases, and the junction held 7 bases outside the gene matches. This CDR3 is built from 13 residues. Germline V gene data show CDR1 as SQVTM and CDR2 as ANQGSEA. CDR3 loop: CSAVTGWQETQYF. CDR3 DNA: TGCAGCGCTGTGACAGGGTGGCAAGAGACCCAGTACTTC. Based on the CDR3 plus reference TRBV29-1 and TRBJ2-5, the full variable domain is SAVISQKPSRDICQRGTSLTIQCQVDSQVTMMFWYRQQPGQSLTLIATANQGSEATYESGFVIDKFPISRPNLTFSTLTVSNMSPEDSSIYLCSAVTGWQETQYFGPGTRLLVL.

This clonotype was counted only a few times. The chain couples TRBV12-3 or TRBV12-4 to TRBJ2-1; 12 nucleotides agree with TRBD2. Losses at the gene ends were 5 bases for V and 2 bases for J; bases not matched to a gene: 4. The CDR3 has 16 amino acids. DNA of the CDR3: TGTGCCAGCAGTCCCTGGACTAGCGGGGCCTACAATGAGCAGTTCTTC. Its protein product is CASSPWTSGAYNEQFF.

The chain carries TRBV11-2 and TRBJ2-7; no reliable D call. Germline V gives CDR1 SGHAT, CDR2 FQNNGV. Trimming cost V 0 bases and J 0 bases, with 9 bases left between them. The CDR3 consists of 15 residues. CDR3 residues: CASSLDPERSYEQYF. The CDR3 DNA sequence: TGTGCCAGCAGCTTAGATCCAGAGCGCTCCTACGAGCAGTACTTC.

The gene calls are TRBV29-1 and TRBJ2-3; 7 bases align to TRBD1. CDR1 is SQVTM and CDR2 is ANQGSEA in the germline V gene. The CDR3 extends over 16 amino acids. V lost 1 base, J lost 2 bases, and 9 bases stayed unmatched. The CDR3 reads CSVEGWPRGPTDTQYF. Here the CDR3 DNA reads TGCAGCGTTGAAGGATGGCCAAGGGGGCCCACAGATACGCAGTATTTT.

In this sample, this clonotype turned up a few times. V gene TRBV7-2 combines with J gene TRBJ2-7; D ambiguous. Between the trimmed V and J ends, which lost 1 base and 5 bases, there was a span of 15 bases. Per the germline V gene, CDR1 is SGHTA and CDR2 is FQGNSA. CDR3 size: 15 residues. The CDR3 spells CASSLGFGTPDEQYF. For the CDR3, the DNA is TGTGCCAGCAGCTTAGGTTTCGGCACCCCTGACGAGCAGTACTTC.

This clonotype was seen more than once but under ten times. This chain connects TRBV18 to TRBJ2-5; D gene ambiguous. The DNA end is a closer match to TRBJ2-7, so the J assignment may be wrong. The CDR3 runs to 14 residues. Germline V gives CDR1 KGHSH, CDR2 LQKENI. DNA for the CDR3: TGTGCCAGCTCACCACCGGCTGTCACGGACGAGCAGTACTTC. Protein sequence: CASSPPAVTDEQYF.

The chain carries TRBV7-8 and TRBJ2-5; 7 bases are a match to TRBD2. With the DNA end fitting TRBJ2-1 better, the J assignment may be wrong. CDR1 SGHVS and CDR2 FQNEAQ come from the germline V gene. This CDR3 region has 12 residues. The chain's CDR3 is CASSSPGLEQFF. DNA for the CDR3: TGTGCCAGCAGCTCTCCGGGACTAGAGCAGTTCTTC.

This clonotype was counted a few times. The rearrangement links TRBV27 to TRBJ2-7; D gene uncertain. The germline V gene encodes CDR1 MNHEY and CDR2 SMNVEV (reference sequence). Between the trimmed V and J ends, which lost 5 bases and 9 bases, there was a span of 17 bases. CDR3 length equals 13 residues. The CDR3 protein is CASSPHDTLGQYF. In DNA form, the CDR3 reads TGTGCCAGCAGTCCCCACGACACACTCGGGCAGTACTTC.

The chain is built from TRBV3-1 and TRBJ2-4, with a tentative D call TRBD1 (6 bases). In germline, CDR1 is LGHDT, CDR2 YNNKEL (reference sequence). V was cut by 0 bases and J by 0 bases, with 18 bases left in between. The CDR3 extends over 19 amino acids. CDR3 DNA sequence: TGTGCCAGCAGCCAAGAAGGGACACGGACAGCTTTAGCCAAAAACATTCAGTACTTC. The encoded protein is CASSQEGTRTALAKNIQYF.

The CDR3 nucleotides read TGCGCCAGCAGCCAGATAGGGGGCATGGACATTCAGTACTTC. Its translation is CASSQIGGMDIQYF. The chain carries TRBV4-3 and TRBJ2-4; 7 nucleotides match TRBD1. Germline V gives CDR1 LGHNA, CDR2 YSLEER. The CDR3 extends over 14 amino acids. The J segment lost 8 bases and the V segment lost 3 bases, leaving 7 bases of the junction unmatched.

This clonotype was counted a single time. This chain joins TRBV6-2 or TRBV6-3 and TRBJ1-2, with D tentatively TRBD1 (5 bases). The V end lost 6 bases, the J end lost 3 bases, and 17 bases lay between the germline ends. From germline, CDR1 is MNHEY and CDR2 SVGEGT. CDR3 length: 15 amino acids. CDR3 DNA sequence: TGTGCCAGCAGACCGGGACTACCCTCCGACTATGGCTACACCTTC. Protein product: CASRPGLPSDYGYTF.

This chain connects TRBV3-1 to TRBJ2-7; D remains ambiguous. V lost 1 base, J lost 4 bases, and 11 bases lay in between. The CDR3 runs to 14 residues. CDR1 and CDR2 from the germline V gene are LGHDT and YNNKEL (reference sequence). In DNA, the CDR3 is TGTGCCAGCAGCCAAGTGCCTTTAACTTACGAGCAGTACTTC. It codes for CASSQVPLTYEQYF.

This clonotype was recorded a few times. The chain employs TRBV4-1 and TRBJ2-1; D gene ambiguous. Germline V gene data show CDR1 as MGHRA and CDR2 as YSYEKL. Trimming cost V 1 base and J 2 bases, with 12 bases left between them. The CDR3 is made up of 16 amino acids. The CDR3 region has the DNA TGCGCCAGCAGCCAAGGATGGATAACGGCCTACAATGAGCAGTTCTTC. As protein: CASSQGWITAYNEQFF.

This chain uses TRBV10-3 with TRBJ2-1; D gene uncertain. The CDR3 length is 13 residues. Deletions cut 6 bases from V and 5 bases from J, with 11 bases between. CDR1 is ENHRY and CDR2 is SYGVKD in the germline V gene. CDR3 region: CAIRRPPDNEQFF. The DNA for the CDR3 is TGTGCCATCAGGAGGCCCCCCGACAATGAGCAGTTCTTC.